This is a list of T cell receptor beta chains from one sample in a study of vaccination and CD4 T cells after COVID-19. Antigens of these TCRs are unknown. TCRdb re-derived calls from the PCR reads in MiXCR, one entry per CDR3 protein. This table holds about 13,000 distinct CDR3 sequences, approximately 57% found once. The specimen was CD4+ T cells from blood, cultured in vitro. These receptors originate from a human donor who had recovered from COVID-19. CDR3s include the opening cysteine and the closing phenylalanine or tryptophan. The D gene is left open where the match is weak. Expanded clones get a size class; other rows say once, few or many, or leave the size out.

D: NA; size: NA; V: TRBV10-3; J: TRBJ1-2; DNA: TGTGCCGTCCGGGCAGGCACCTATGGCTACACCTTC; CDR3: CAVRAGTYGYTF
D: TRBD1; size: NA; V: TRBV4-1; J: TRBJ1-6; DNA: TGCGCCAGCAGCCGAACAGGGGACGGTAATTCACCCCTCCACTTT; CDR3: CASSRTGDGNSPLHF
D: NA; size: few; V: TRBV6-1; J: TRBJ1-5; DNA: TGTGCCAGCAGTGAAAAGAGCCTCCGATATCAGCCCCAGCATTTT; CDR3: CASSEKSLRYQPQHF
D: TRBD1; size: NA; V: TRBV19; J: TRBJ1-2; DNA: TGTGCCAGTAGTATCAACAGGGGAGGCTATGGCTACACCTTC; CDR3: CASSINRGGYGYTF
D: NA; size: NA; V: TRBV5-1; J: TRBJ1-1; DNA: TGCGCCAGCAGCTTGGTGGGGGGGGCCTGGACTGAAGCTTTCTTT; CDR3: CASSLVGGAWTEAFF
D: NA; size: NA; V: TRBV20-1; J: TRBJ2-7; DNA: TGCAGTGCAACCCCTAGCGGAGGGGGTTCCTACGAGCAGTACTTC; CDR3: CSATPSGGGSYEQYF
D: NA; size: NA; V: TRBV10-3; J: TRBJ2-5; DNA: TGTGCCATCAGTGAGTTCGGGGAAGAGACCCAGTACTTC; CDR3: CAISEFGEETQYF
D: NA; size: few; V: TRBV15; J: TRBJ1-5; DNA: TGTGCCACCAGCAGAGCCCCTACGGGGAGGTTGGGCAATCAGCCCCAGCATTTT; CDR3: CATSRAPTGRLGNQPQHF
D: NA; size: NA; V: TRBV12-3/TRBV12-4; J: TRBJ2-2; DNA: TGTGCCAGCAGTTTGATTAGCGGAGTCACCGGGGAGCTGTTTTTT; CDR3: CASSLISGVTGELFF
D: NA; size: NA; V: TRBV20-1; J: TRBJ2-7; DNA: TGCAGTGCTCCAGGGGAAGGGGCCTCCTACGAGCAGTACTTC; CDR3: CSAPGEGASYEQYF
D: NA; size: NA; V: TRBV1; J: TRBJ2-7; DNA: TGCACCAGCTCCGACTATGGCGGGAGATGCTACGAGCAGTACTTC; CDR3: CTSSDYGGRCYEQYF
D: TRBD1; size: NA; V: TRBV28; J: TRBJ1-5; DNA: TGTGCCAGCCGGGAGGGGGCGAGCAATCAGCCCCAGCATTTT; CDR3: CASREGASNQPQHF
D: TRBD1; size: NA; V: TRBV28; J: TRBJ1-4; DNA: TGTGCCAGCAGTTTATTAGGGGGCCATGAAAAACTGTTTTTT; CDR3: CASSLLGGHEKLFF
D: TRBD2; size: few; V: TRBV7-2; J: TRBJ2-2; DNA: TGTGCCAGCAGCGCGACTAGCGGGAGGACCGGGGAGCTGTTTTTT; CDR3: CASSATSGRTGELFF
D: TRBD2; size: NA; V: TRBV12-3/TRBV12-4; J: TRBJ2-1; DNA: TGTGCCAGCAGTTTAGCGGGTCTAGCGGGAGGTGGTGAGCAGTTCTTC; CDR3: CASSLAGLAGGGEQFF
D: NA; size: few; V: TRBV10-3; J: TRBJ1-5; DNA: TGTGCCATCAGTGAGAATTCGGGCGGAAAACGGCCCCAGCATTTT; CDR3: CAISENSGGKRPQHF
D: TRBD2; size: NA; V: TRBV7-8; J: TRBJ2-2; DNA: TGTGCCAGCAGCTTTCTAGCGGGACCGAACGGGGAGCTGTTTTTT; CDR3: CASSFLAGPNGELFF
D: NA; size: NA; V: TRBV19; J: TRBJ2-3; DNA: TGTGCCAGTAGTACCTCGACAGGATTTAGCACAGATACGCAGTATTTT; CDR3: CASSTSTGFSTDTQYF
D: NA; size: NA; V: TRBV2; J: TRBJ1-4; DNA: TGTGCCAGCAGGAGGGGAGATGAAAAACTGTTTTTT; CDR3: CASRRGDEKLFF
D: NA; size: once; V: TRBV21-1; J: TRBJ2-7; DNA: TGTGCCAGCACCACGGCGGGACAACCGGGACTAGCGGGAGTAAACGAGCAGTACTTC; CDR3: CASTTAGQPGLAGVNEQYF
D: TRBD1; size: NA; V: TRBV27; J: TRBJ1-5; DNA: TGTGCCAGCAGTCCCCACAGGGGAGGGCAGCCCCAGCATTTT; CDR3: CASSPHRGGQPQHF
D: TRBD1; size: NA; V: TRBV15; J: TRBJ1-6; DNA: TGTGCCACCAGCAGAGAAGCCGGGACAGGAAATTCACCCCTCCACTTT; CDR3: CATSREAGTGNSPLHF
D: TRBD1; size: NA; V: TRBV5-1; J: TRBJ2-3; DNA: TGCGCCAGCAGCCGCGGACAGGGATTGGTGGGCACAGATACGCAGTATTTT; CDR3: CASSRGQGLVGTDTQYF
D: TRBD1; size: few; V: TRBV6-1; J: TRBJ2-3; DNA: TGTGCCAGCAGACAGGGGAGTGGCACAGATACGCAGTATTTT; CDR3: CASRQGSGTDTQYF
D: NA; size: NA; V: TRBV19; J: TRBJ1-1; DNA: TGTGCCAGTAGTACCACCCGGGACCTGAACACTGAAGCTTTCTTT; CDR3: CASSTTRDLNTEAFF
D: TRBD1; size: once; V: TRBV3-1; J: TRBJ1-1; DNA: TGTGCCAGCAGACGGACAGGGAGCAACACTGAAGCTTTCTTT; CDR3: CASRRTGSNTEAFF
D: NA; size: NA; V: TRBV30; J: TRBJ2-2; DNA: TGTGCCTGGAGTAAAAACACCGGGGAGCTGTTTTTT; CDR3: CAWSKNTGELFF
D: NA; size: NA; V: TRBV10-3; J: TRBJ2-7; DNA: TGTGCCATCAGTGAAGTAGGCCGAACCTACGAGCAGTACTTC; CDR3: CAISEVGRTYEQYF
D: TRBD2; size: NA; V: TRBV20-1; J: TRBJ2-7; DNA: TGCAGTGCTAGAGGATCGGGAGCGGGACCCTCCTACGAGCAGTACTTC; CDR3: CSARGSGAGPSYEQYF
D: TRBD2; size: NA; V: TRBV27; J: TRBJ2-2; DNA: TGTGCCAGCAGTCCACTAACCGGGACTAGCGGAGCCGGGGAGCTGTTTTTT; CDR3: CASSPLTGTSGAGELFF
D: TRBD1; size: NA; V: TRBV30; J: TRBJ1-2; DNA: TGTGCCTGGAGTGCAAACCAGGGGGCGCATGGCTACACCTTC; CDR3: CAWSANQGAHGYTF
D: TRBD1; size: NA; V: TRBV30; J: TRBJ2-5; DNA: TGTGCCTGGAGGGACAGGGGGCGAGGGGAGACCCAGTACTTC; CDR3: CAWRDRGRGETQYF
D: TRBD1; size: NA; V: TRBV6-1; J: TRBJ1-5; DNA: TGTGCCAGCAGAGCACAGGGGTCCGCAGCCAGTCAGCCCCAGCATTTT; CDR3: CASRAQGSAASQPQHF
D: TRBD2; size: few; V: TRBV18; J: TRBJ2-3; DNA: TGTGCCAGCTCACCAGGGACTAGCGGTAACACAGATACGCAGTATTTT; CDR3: CASSPGTSGNTDTQYF
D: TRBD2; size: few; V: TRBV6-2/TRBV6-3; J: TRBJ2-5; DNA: TGTGCCAGCAGTTGGGGACTAGCGGGAGGGCAAGAGACCCAGTACTTC; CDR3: CASSWGLAGGQETQYF
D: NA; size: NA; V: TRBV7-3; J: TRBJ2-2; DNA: TGTGCCAGCAGCCCCCGGACTGCTAACACCGGGGAGCTGTTTTTT; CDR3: CASSPRTANTGELFF
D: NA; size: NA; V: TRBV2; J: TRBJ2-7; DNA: TGTGCCAGCAGTGAAGGACTAGTTACAACCTACGAGCAGTACTTC; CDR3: CASSEGLVTTYEQYF
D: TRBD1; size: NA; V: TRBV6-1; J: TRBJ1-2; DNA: TGTGCCAGCAAAAAAACAGGGGACTATGGCTACACCTTC; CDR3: CASKKTGDYGYTF
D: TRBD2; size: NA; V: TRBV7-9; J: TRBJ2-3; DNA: TGTGCCAGCAGCTTCGCCCTAGCGGGAGCGGATACGCAGTATTTT; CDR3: CASSFALAGADTQYF
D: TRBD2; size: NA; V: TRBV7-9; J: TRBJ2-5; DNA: TGTGCCAGCAGCTTCCCGGGACTAGCGGAGACCCAGTACTTC; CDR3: CASSFPGLAETQYF
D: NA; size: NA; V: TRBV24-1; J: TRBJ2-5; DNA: TGTGCCACCGCGGCTGGCGGGAACCAAGAGACCCAGTACTTC; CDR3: CATAAGGNQETQYF
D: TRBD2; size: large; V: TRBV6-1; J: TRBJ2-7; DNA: TGTGCCAGCGGGACTAGGCACGAGCAGTACTTC; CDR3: CASGTRHEQYF
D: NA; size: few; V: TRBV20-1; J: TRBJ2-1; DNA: TGCAGTGCTAGAGAGGGGTCAGAGACAGCACATGAGCAGTTCTTC; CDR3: CSAREGSETAHEQFF
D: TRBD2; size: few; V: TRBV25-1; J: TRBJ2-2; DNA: TGTGCCAGCAACCGACTAGCGGGAGCCGCGAACACCGGGGAGCTGTTTTTT; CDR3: CASNRLAGAANTGELFF
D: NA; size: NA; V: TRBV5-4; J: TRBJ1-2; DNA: TGTGCCAGCAGCTTGAGCAGGGGAGGCCAAGACTACACCTTC; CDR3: CASSLSRGGQDYTF
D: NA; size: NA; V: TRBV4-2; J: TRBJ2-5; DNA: TGTGCCAGCAGCCAATCGACTAGGTCCCAAGAGACCCAGTACTTC; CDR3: CASSQSTRSQETQYF
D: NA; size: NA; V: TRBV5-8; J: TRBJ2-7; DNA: TGTGCCAGCAGCTTGGGAGGGCAAACCTACGAGCAGTACTTC; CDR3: CASSLGGQTYEQYF
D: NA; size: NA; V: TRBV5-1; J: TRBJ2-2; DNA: TGCGCCAGCAGCTTGGCCCAGGGAGGGGAGCTGTTTTTT; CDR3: CASSLAQGGELFF
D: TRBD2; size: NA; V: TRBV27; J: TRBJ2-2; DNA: TGTGCCAGCAGTTTTTGGCTAGCGGGAGGGACCGGGGAGCTGTTTTTT; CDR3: CASSFWLAGGTGELFF
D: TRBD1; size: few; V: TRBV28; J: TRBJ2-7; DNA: TGTGCCAGCAGTTGGGGAGACAGGGGAATAATGTACGAGCAGTACTTC; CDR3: CASSWGDRGIMYEQYF